The 22 T cell receptor beta chains in this list originate from one sample, sequenced in a study of blood T cell repertoires in COVID-19. Sequenced by immunoSEQ multiplex PCR; TCRdb stores in-frame clones only, minus some. The sample records 150,000 to 200,000 clones, over 80% being singletons. The specimen sequenced was peripheral blood. These TCRs come from a middle-aged woman with acute or convalescent COVID-19.

The chain has TRBV18 and TRBJ1-1; 9 nucleotides match TRBD1. Unmatched junction bases numbered 8, after V lost 0 bases and J lost 3 bases. The germline gives CDR1 KGHSH, CDR2 LQKENI. The CDR3 length is 17 residues. Here the CDR3 reads CASSPPNRGLRHTEAFF. For the CDR3, the DNA is TGTGCCAGCTCACCACCGAACAGGGGGCTTAGACACACTGAAGCTTTCTTT.

The CDR3 loop reads CASSFDPLAGSSYEQYF. The CDR3 coding sequence is TGTGCCAGCAGTTTCGACCCCCTAGCGGGGAGCTCCTACGAGCAGTACTTC. The gene calls are TRBV4-2 and TRBJ2-7; TRBD2 matches at 9 bases. The CDR3 loop spans 17 amino acids. The J segment lost 0 bases and the V segment lost 6 bases, leaving 12 bases of the junction unmatched. Germline CDR1 reads LGHNA; CDR2 reads YNFKEQ.

The chain combines TRBV5-1 with TRBJ1-4, with D possibly TRBD1 on 5 matching bases. This CDR3 contains 14 residues. V lost 4 bases and J 5 bases, leaving 12 bases between the germline ends. Per the germline V gene, CDR1 is SGHRS and CDR2 is YFSETQ. CDR3 region: CASSPPGGNEKLFF. The DNA of the CDR3 is TGCGCCAGCAGCCCACCCGGGGGGAATGAAAAACTGTTTTTT.

The chain has TRBV7-3 and TRBJ2-7; possible D gene TRBD2, 6 bases. The CDR3 length is 13 residues. Trimming removed 5 bases at V and 3 bases at J, with 11 bases between. From germline, CDR1 is SGHTA and CDR2 FQGTGA. The CDR3 region has the DNA TGTGCCAGCAGCCCGCGGGACGGCTACGAGCAGTACTTC. This translates into CASSPRDGYEQYF. Full variable domain (rest looked up from reference TRBV7-3 and TRBJ2-7): GAGVSQTPSNKVTEKGKYVELRCDPISGHTALYWYRQSLGQGPEFLIYFQGTGAADDSGLPNDRFFAVRPEGSVSTLKIQRTERGDSAVYLCASSPRDGYEQYFGPGTRLTVT.

The chain carries TRBV19 and TRBJ2-7; 11 bases are shared with TRBD1. The CDR3 has 17 residues. Germline V CDR1 and CDR2: LNHDA, SQIVND (reference sequence). V shed 3 bases, J shed 4 bases, and the junction held 11 bases outside the gene matches. The CDR3, as DNA: TGTGCCAGTAGTATTTCCGGACAGGGGGCAATTTTTTACGAGCAGTACTTC. Its translation is CASSISGQGAIFYEQYF.

The chain uses TRBV19 and TRBJ1-5, with D possibly TRBD1 on 6 matching bases. V was cut by 5 bases and J by 0 bases, with 17 bases left in between. Per germline, CDR1 LNHDA and CDR2 SQIVND (reference sequence). The CDR3 extends over 17 amino acids. Here the CDR3 DNA reads TGTGCCAGTAGTGGAAGTCACAGGGACTATAGCAATCAGCCCCAGCATTTT. It encodes CASSGSHRDYSNQPQHF.

The chain links TRBV7-9 to TRBJ2-3; TRBD2 is a possible D gene (5 bases). V was trimmed by 1 base and J by 2 bases, leaving 10 bases between them. The CDR3 is 15 residues long. Germline CDR1 reads SEHNR; CDR2 reads FQNEAQ (reference sequence). CDR3 in DNA: TGTGCCAGCAGCTTAGATATGGGAGCCACAGATACGCAGTATTTT. This sequence encodes CASSLDMGATDTQYF.

This chain links TRBV3-1 (or the pseudogene TRBV3-2) with TRBJ2-3; D is perhaps TRBD2 (5 bases). Germline loops: CDR1 LGHDT, CDR2 YNNKEL (reference sequence). The CDR3 is 15 amino acids. Trimming removed 1 base at V and 0 bases at J, with 8 bases between. This chain's CDR3 is CASSQGRVSTDTQYF. The CDR3 DNA sequence: TGTGCCAGCAGCCAAGGGCGGGTCAGCACAGATACGCAGTATTTT.

The rearrangement uses TRBV27 and TRBJ1-1; the D is unclear. This CDR3 spans 13 amino acids. The germline CDR1 and CDR2 sequences are MNHEY and SMNVEV (reference sequence). V gave up 1 base and J gave up 8 bases, with 11 bases separating them. The CDR3 is CASSLYYTKEAFF. Written as DNA, the CDR3 is TGTGCCAGCAGTTTATACTATACAAAGGAAGCTTTCTTT.

This CDR3 reads CASSLYGTGYNSPLHF. The CDR3 coding sequence is TGTGCCAGCAGTTTATACGGGACAGGGTATAATTCACCCCTCCACTTT. The chain recombines TRBV28 with TRBJ1-6, with 9 bases lining up with TRBD1. The CDR3 loop spans 16 amino acids. The V gene's germline CDR1 is MDHEN and CDR2 SYDVKM. J was trimmed by 4 bases and V by 1 base; bases with no gene match: 2.

This chain links TRBV2 with TRBJ2-5; 7 bases line up with TRBD2. Per the germline V gene, CDR1 is SNHLY and CDR2 is FYNNEI. V lost 11 bases and J lost 7; bases outside the gene matches: 13. CDR3 length: 13 amino acids. CDR3 amino acids: CAGGSSGPGTQYF. The CDR3 DNA follows: TGTGCCGGGGGGAGTAGCGGGCCAGGGACCCAGTACTTC.

This clone has at least ten counts. The chain recombines TRBV2 with TRBJ2-3, with D possibly being TRBD2 (6 bases). The ends were cut back, 2 bases at V and 0 bases at J, with 12 bases in the middle. There are 16 residues in the CDR3. Looked up from germline, CDR1 is SNHLY and CDR2 is FYNNEI. The chain's CDR3 is CASSENRGASTDTQYF. Here the CDR3 DNA reads TGTGCCAGCAGTGAAAATCGCGGGGCTAGCACAGATACGCAGTATTTT.

This rearrangement joins TRBV14 to TRBJ1-1; D gene unclear. Per germline, CDR1 SGHDN and CDR2 FVKESK. The CDR3 contains 16 residues. The V and J ends lost 5 bases and 1 base respectively, with 17 bases between them. The CDR3 sequence: CASSTLPGNSNTEAFF. The CDR3 DNA follows: TGTGCCAGCAGCACCCTACCGGGGAATTCGAACACTGAAGCTTTCTTT.

The rearrangement joins TRBV2 to TRBJ1-6; D uncertain. Germline V gene sequence: CDR1 SNHLY, CDR2 FYNNEI. The V end lost 5 bases, the J end lost 3 bases, and 11 bases lay between the germline ends. The CDR3 loop spans 15 amino acids. CDR3 region: CASSMSEIYNSPLHF. The CDR3 DNA follows: TGTGCCAGCAGTATGAGCGAGATCTATAATTCACCCCTCCACTTT. Complete variable domain (other parts from reference TRBV2 and TRBJ1-6): EPEVTQTPSHQVTQMGQEVILRCVPISNHLYFYWYRQILGQKVEFLVSFYNNEISEKSEIFDDQFSVERPDGSNFTLKIRSTKLEDSAMYFCASSMSEIYNSPLHFGNGTRLTVT.

This clone was detected a few times. The chain couples TRBV6-6 to TRBJ1-4; the match to TRBD1 covers 8 bases. The germline V gene has CDR1 MNHNY and CDR2 SVGAGI (reference sequence). This CDR3 has 15 amino acids. The ends lost 5 bases at V and 5 bases at J; junction bases unmatched: 7. CDR3 loop: CASSNYGQGNEKLFF. The CDR3 region has the DNA TGTGCCAGCAGTAATTATGGACAGGGCAATGAAAAACTGTTTTTT.

The chain is built from TRBV15 and TRBJ1-1; D possibly corresponds to TRBD1 (5 bases). This CDR3 region has 18 residues. The germline V and J ends were trimmed by 3 bases and 4 bases, with 24 bases remaining between them. CDR1 is LNHNV and CDR2 is YYDKDF in the germline V gene (reference sequence). CDR3 sequence: CATSRELGDPLGATEAFF. CDR3 in DNA: TGTGCCACCAGCAGGGAGTTAGGGGATCCTTTAGGGGCCACTGAAGCTTTCTTT.

This chain uses TRBV15 with TRBJ1-1, with TRBD1 as a possible D gene (6 bases). CDR1 LNHNV and CDR2 YYDKDF come from the germline V gene (reference sequence). With 0 bases removed from V and 6 bases from J, the gap between germline ends came to 14 bases. The CDR3 is 15 residues long. CDR3 coding DNA: TGTGCCACCAGCAGAGATTTGGGGGCCCCGGCTGAAGCTTTCTTT. Its protein is CATSRDLGAPAEAFF.

This rearrangement joins TRBV12-3 or TRBV12-4 to TRBJ1-1; no clear D gene. V lost 1 base and J lost 11, with 8 bases in between. The length of the CDR3 is 11 residues. Here the CDR3 DNA reads TGTGCCAGCAGTTTAGGGGTGAGGGCTTTCTTT. Protein sequence: CASSLGVRAFF.

V and J are TRBV29-1 and TRBJ1-5; 10 nucleotides align to TRBD1. The germline V gene has CDR1 SQVTM and CDR2 ANQGSEA. The CDR3 consists of 14 residues. The V segment lost 4 bases and the J segment 9 bases; nucleotides outside the gene matches: 9. CDR3 sequence: CSVVGQGEGRPQHF. The CDR3 DNA reads as TGCAGCGTTGTCGGACAGGGGGAAGGTCGGCCCCAGCATTTT.

The gene calls are TRBV18 and TRBJ2-7; D is perhaps TRBD1 (6 bases). CDR1 is KGHSH, CDR2 LQKENI, per germline. This CDR3 region has 15 residues. V dropped 3 bases and J dropped 0 bases, with 12 bases sitting between them. This chain's CDR3 is CASSPKPRGSYEQYF. In nucleotides, the CDR3 is TGTGCCAGCTCACCCAAGCCCAGGGGCTCCTACGAGCAGTACTTC. Based on the CDR3 plus reference TRBV18 and TRBJ2-7, the full variable domain is NAGVMQNPRHLVRRRGQEARLRCSPMKGHSHVYWYRQLPEEGLKFMVYLQKENIIDESGMPKERFSAEFPKEGPSILRIQQVVRGDSAAYFCASSPKPRGSYEQYFGPGTRLTVT.

The chain links TRBV9 to TRBJ1-1; D gene ambiguous. Germline CDR1 is SGDLS and CDR2 is YYNGEE. There are 13 residues in the CDR3. V was shortened by 4 bases and J by 4 bases, with 11 bases between the two germline ends. The CDR3 DNA is TGTGCCAGCAGCTTTACTCTAGGCACTGAAGCTTTCTTT. Its protein product is CASSFTLGTEAFF.

Points on this clone: This is likely a read error, given that the CDR3 carries no conserved phenylalanine or tryptophan at its end. No DNA is shown, since the ends of the CDR3 on it are uncertain; the CDR3 is the one TCRdb lists. The chain is built from TRBV21-1 and TRBJ2-3; the table's TRBD1 call for D was not verified on the DNA. TRBV21-1 is classified as a pseudogene. The CDR3 is 11 amino acids in total, end residues counted. CDR3 residues: CASSKGSVGLL.